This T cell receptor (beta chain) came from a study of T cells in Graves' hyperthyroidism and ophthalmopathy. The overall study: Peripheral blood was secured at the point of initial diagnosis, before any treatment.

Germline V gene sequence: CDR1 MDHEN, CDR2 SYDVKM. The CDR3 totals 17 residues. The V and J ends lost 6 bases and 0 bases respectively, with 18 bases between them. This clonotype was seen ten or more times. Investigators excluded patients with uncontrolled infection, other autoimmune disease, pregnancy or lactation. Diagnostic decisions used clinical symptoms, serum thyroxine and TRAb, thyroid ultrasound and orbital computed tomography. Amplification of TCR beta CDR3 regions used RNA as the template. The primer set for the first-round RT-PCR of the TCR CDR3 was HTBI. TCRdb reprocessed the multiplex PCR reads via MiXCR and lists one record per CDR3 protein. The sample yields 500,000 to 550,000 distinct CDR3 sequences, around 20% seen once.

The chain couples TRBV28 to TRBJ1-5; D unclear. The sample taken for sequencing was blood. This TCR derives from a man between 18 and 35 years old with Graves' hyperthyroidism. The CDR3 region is CASRTRSSFYSNQPQHF. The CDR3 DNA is TGTGCCAGCAGAACCCGATCTTCCTTCTATAGCAATCAGCCCCAGCATTTT.